This T cell receptor (beta chain) is drawn from a study of T-cell memory formation after mild COVID-19. Findings of the study overall: Clones contracting day 15 to 85 were balanced CD4/CD8; later expanders leaned CD4+. Those CD4+ clones that contracted were mainly in CM and EM (CD8+ ones in EMRA). Second-wave clones reaching peak frequency on day 37 lacked confirmed SARS-CoV-2 specificity.

Remarks on this clonotype: Its antigen is unidentified.

Via MiXCR, TCRdb re-called the 5' RACE reads, giving one row per CDR3 protein. The top ten clones hold roughly 40% of a sample with some 100,000 distinct CDR3 sequences, over 8.5% of them seen once. Sequences were obtained from PBMCs or a T cell subset sorted from them (not recorded which). The TCR comes from a man between 18 and 29 years old who had mild COVID-19 (a few samples of this study predate the infection). Cell type and time point are not known.

The CDR3 region is CASSLGFRDRRQETQYF. The CDR3 DNA reads as TGTGCCAGCAGCTTGGGTTTCCGGGACCGAAGGCAGGAGACCCAGTACTTC. This chain links TRBV5-6 with TRBJ2-5; D may be TRBD1 or TRBD2 (5 bases each). The CDR3 has 17 amino acids. The germline gives CDR1 SGHDT, CDR2 YYEEEE. Trimming removed 0 bases from V and 5 bases from J, with 20 bases in between.